This T cell receptor (beta chain) is drawn from a study of CD8 T cells in ankylosing spondylitis. Findings and limits, study-wide: Peripheral blood samples showed relatively rare disease-linked clones, and these clones were CD8+. A TCR beta motif of seven or eight highly homologous variants appeared characteristic of ankylosing spondylitis blood. Reportedly, matched ankylosing spondylitis synovial fluid was significantly enriched for disease-linked clones. In synovial fluid and blood from reactive arthritis, some motif variants were previously reported.

Comment on this clonotype: Its specificity is unknown.

The CDR3 runs to 17 residues. CDR1 and CDR2 (germline): KGHSH, LQKENI. V gave up 3 bases and J gave up 0 bases, with 16 bases separating them. In making TCR beta libraries, quantitative 5'-RACE with molecular barcodes was used. TCRdb reprocessed the 5' RACE reads via MiXCR and lists one record per CDR3 protein. The sample records about 210,000 distinct CDR3 sequences, about 6.7% being singletons. This chain uses TRBV18 with TRBJ2-3; D might be TRBD1 or TRBD2, each matching 6 bases. This TCR was sampled from a male donor with ankylosing spondylitis. The specimen was blood, either unsorted or a sorted T cell fraction (not recorded which). The CDR3 DNA reads TGTGCCAGCTCACCTAGCCGTGGGGGGCCTAGCACAGATACGCAGTATTTT. Its translation is CASSPSRGGPSTDTQYF.